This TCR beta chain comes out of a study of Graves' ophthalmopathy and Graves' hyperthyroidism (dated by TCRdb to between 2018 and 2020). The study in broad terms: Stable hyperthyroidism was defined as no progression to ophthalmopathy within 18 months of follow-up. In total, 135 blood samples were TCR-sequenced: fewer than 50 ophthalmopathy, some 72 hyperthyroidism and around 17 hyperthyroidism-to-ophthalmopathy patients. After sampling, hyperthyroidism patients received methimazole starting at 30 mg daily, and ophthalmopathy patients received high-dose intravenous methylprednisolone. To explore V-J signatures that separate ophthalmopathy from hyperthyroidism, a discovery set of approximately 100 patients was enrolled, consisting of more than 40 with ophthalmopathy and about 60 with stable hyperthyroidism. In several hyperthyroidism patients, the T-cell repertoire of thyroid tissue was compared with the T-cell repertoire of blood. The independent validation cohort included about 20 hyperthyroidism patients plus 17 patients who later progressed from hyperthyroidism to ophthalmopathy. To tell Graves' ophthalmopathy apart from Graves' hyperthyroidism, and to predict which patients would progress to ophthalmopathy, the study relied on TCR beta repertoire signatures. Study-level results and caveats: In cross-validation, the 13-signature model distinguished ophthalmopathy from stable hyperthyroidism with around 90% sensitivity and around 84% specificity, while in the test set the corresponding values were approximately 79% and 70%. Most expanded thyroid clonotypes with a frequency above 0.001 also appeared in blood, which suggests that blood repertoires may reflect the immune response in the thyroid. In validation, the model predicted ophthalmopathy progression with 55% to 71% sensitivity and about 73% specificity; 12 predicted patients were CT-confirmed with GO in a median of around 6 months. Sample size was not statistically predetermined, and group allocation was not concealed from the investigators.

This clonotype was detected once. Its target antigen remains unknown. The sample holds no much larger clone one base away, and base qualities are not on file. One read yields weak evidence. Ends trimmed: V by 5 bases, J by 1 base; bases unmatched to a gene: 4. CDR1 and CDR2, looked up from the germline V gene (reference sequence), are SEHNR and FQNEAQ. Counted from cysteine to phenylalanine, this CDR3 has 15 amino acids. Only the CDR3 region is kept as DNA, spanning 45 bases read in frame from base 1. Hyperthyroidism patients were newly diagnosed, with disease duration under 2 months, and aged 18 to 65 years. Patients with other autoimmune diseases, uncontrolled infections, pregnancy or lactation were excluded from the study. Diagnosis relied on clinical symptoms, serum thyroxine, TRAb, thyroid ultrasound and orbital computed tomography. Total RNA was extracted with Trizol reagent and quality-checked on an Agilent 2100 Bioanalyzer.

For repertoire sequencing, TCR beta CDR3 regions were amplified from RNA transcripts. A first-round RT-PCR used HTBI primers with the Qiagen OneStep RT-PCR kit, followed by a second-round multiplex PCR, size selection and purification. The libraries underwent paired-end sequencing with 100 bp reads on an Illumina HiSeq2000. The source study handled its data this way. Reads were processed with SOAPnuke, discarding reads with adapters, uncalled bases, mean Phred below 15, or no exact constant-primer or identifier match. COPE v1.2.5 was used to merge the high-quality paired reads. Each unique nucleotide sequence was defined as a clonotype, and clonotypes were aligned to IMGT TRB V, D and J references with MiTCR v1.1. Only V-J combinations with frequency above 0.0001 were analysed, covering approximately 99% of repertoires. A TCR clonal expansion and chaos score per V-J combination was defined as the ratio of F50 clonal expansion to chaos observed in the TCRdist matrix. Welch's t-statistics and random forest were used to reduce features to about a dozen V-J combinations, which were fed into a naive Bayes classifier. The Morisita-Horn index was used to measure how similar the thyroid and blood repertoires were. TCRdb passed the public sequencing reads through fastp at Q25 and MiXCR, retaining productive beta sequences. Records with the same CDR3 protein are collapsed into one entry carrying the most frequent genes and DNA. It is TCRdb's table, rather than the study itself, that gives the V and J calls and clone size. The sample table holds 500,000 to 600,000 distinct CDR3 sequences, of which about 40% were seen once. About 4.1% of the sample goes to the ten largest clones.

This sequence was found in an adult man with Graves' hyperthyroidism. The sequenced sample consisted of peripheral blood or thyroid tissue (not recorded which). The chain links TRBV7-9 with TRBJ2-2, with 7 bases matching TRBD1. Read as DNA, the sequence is TGTGCCAGCAGCCGAGGGGGCGGGAACACCGGGGAGCTGTTTTTT. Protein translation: CASSRGGGNTGELFF.